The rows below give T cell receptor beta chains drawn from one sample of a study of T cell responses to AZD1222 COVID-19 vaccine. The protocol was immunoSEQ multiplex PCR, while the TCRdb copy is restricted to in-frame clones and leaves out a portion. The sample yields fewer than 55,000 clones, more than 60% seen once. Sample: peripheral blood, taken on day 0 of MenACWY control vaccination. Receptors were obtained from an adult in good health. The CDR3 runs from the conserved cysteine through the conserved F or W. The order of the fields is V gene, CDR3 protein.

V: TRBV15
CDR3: CATSRDSGRANYGYTF

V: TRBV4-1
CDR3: CASSQDGGLGNQPQHF

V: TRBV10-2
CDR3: CASRTDRGSQPQHF

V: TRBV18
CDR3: CASSPSTPSEQYF

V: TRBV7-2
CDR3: CASSVGTGIYSDTQYF

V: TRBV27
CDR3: CASSLRGGFTNTGELFF

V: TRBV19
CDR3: CASSPPGALTGELFF

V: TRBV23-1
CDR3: CASSQVPGTSYGYTF

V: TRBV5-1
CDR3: CASSLYGGRTEAFF

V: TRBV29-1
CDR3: CSVGGQGRQFF

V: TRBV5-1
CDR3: CASSLVVTGDYGYTF

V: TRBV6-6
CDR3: CASSQLLILAGGTDTQYF

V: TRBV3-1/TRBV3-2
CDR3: CASSLSAGTGYGYTF

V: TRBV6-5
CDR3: CASSPRAGGTGELFF

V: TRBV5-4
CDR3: CASSFLPSQPQHF

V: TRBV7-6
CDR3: CASSFGTARELFF

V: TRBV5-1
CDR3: CASSLASGLAGGGEQFF

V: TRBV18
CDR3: CASSPPGRLYEQYF

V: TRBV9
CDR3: CASSVATVSFYGYTF

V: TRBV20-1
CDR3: CSASETGFEGYTF

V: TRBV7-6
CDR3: CASSLSGPNTEAFF

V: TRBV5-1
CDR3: CASSSLVRTGYAEITEAFF

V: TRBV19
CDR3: CASSMGQGRFGANVLTF

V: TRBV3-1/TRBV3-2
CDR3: CASSLTGNQPQHF

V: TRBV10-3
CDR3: CAISGLQGGYSYGYTF

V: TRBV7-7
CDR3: CASSLWSGNEQFF

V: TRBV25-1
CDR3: CASSAGTGRETQYF

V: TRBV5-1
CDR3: CASGETKSTDTQYF